Following are 23 T cell receptor beta chains from one sample sequenced in a study of T-cell memory formation after mild COVID-19. TCRdb redid the calling of the 5' RACE reads with MiXCR, one entry per CDR3 protein. The table has over 120,000 distinct CDR3 sequences, about 25% seen once. The sequenced material came from PBMCs or a T cell subset sorted from them (not recorded which). Receptor source: an adult woman who had mild COVID-19 (a few samples of this study predate the infection). Cell type and time point are not known.

This clonotype was detected a few times. The chain couples TRBV20-1 to TRBJ2-1; TRBD2 matches 8 bases. Germline CDR1 is DFQATT and CDR2 is SNEGSKA (reference sequence). V was clipped by 6 bases and J by 9 bases; unmatched bases: 13. This CDR3 region has 14 residues. Written as DNA, the CDR3 is TGCAGTGCGAGGGGACTAGGGTGGGGGATTGAGCAGTTCTTC. Residues: CSARGLGWGIEQFF.

The chain links TRBV7-2 to TRBJ2-5; 13 bases align to TRBD2. The trim removed 6 bases at V and 5 bases at J, leaving 15 bases unmatched. CDR3 length: 18 residues. CDR1 and CDR2 (germline): SGHTA, FQGNSA. CDR3 DNA: TGTGCCAGCAGTTATAGATATCGGACTAGCGGGAGCGGGGAGACCCAGTACTTC. Translating gives CASSYRYRTSGSGETQYF.

Relative to its sample, this clonotype is medium-sized (0.01 to 0.1%). CDR3: CASSLAGFSYEQYF. DNA of the CDR3: TGCGCCAGCAGCTTGGCCGGCTTCTCCTACGAGCAGTACTTC. The V gene is TRBV5-1, the J gene TRBJ2-7, with D unresolved. The CDR3 length is 14 residues. The germline V gene encodes CDR1 SGHRS and CDR2 YFSETQ. The ends were cut back, 0 bases at V and 0 bases at J, with 7 bases in the middle.

CDR3 DNA sequence: TGTGCCTGGACTAGGGGGGGGCCAGATACGCAGTATTTT. This encodes CAWTRGGPDTQYF. The gene calls are TRBV30 and TRBJ2-3, with a tentative D call TRBD2 (7 bases). Germline V gene sequence: CDR1 GTSNPN, CDR2 SVGIG (reference sequence). The CDR3 length is 13 residues. Trimming left V 4 bases short and J 4 bases short, with 12 bases between. Supplemented by reference TRBV30 and TRBJ2-3, the full variable domain reads SQTIHQWPATLVQPVGSPLSLECTVEGTSNPNLYWYRQAAGRGLQLLFYSVGIGQISSEVPQNLSASRPQDRQFILSSKKLLLSDSGFYLCAWTRGGPDTQYFGPGTRLTVL.

A few counts support this clonotype. CDR3 coding DNA: TGTGCCAGCAGCTTAGTTGGGGGACATGCAGATACGCAGTATTTT. The encoded protein is CASSLVGGHADTQYF. J is TRBJ2-3 and V is TRBV11-2; a weak D match, TRBD1 (6 bases). Deletions cut 1 base from V and 4 bases from J, with 12 bases between. CDR3 size: 15 residues. From germline, CDR1 is SGHAT and CDR2 FQNNGV.

The sample holds a few counts of this clonotype. The gene calls are TRBV29-1 and TRBJ2-5; D gene uncertain. This CDR3 is built from 10 residues. V was clipped by 6 bases and J by 1 base, with 3 bases between them. Germline values: CDR1 SQVTM, CDR2 ANQGSEA. The CDR3, as DNA: TGCAGCGTGGTCCAAGAGACCCAGTACTTC. Encoded protein: CSVVQETQYF. Drawing the rest from reference TRBV29-1 and TRBJ2-5, the complete variable domain is SAVISQKPSRDICQRGTSLTIQCQVDSQVTMMFWYRQQPGQSLTLIATANQGSEATYESGFVIDKFPISRPNLTFSTLTVSNMSPEDSSIYLCSVVQETQYFGPGTRLLVL.

There are a few counts of this clonotype. J is TRBJ2-1 and V is TRBV7-9; 7 bases are shared with TRBD2. The CDR3 runs 17 residues. CDR1 SEHNR and CDR2 FQNEAQ come from the germline V gene (reference sequence). V lost 1 base and J lost 4; bases outside the gene matches: 10. CDR3 residues: CASSLDVAGVGYNEQFF. In DNA, the CDR3 is TGTGCCAGCAGCTTAGACGTGGCGGGAGTAGGTTACAATGAGCAGTTCTTC.

This rearrangement joins TRBV5-1 to TRBJ1-1; D unclear. Germline CDR1 is SGHRS and CDR2 is YFSETQ. The V and J ends lost 4 bases and 4 bases respectively, with 20 bases between them. CDR3 length equals 16 residues. For the CDR3, the DNA is TGCGCCAGCAGCATTGGAGAGGGCGGGGTGAGCACTGAAGCTTTCTTT. It encodes CASSIGEGGVSTEAFF.

This clonotype was seen only a few times. The chain employs TRBV4-1 and TRBJ1-5, with no clear D. This CDR3 region has 15 residues. V lost 4 bases, J lost 1 base, and 11 bases lay in between. Germline V CDR1 and CDR2: MGHRA, YSYEKL. The CDR3 protein is CASSPNTESNQPQHF. As DNA, the CDR3 is TGCGCCAGCAGCCCAAACACGGAAAGCAATCAGCCCCAGCATTTT.

The chain has TRBV5-1 and TRBJ2-7; D tentatively fits TRBD1 or TRBD2 (5 bases each). The germline V and J ends were trimmed by 4 bases and 0 bases, with 14 bases remaining between them. In germline, CDR1 is SGHRS, CDR2 YFSETQ. CDR3 size: 15 residues. The CDR3 sequence: CASSLGTQSSYEQYF. The CDR3 bases are TGCGCCAGCAGCCTTGGGACCCAGAGCTCCTACGAGCAGTACTTC.

This clonotype was seen only once. The chain combines TRBV25-1 with TRBJ1-4; D may be TRBD1 (5 bases). The germline V gene has CDR1 MGHDK and CDR2 SYGVNS. The CDR3 consists of 15 residues. V lost 2 bases to trimming and J lost 3 bases, with 10 bases between them. The CDR3 DNA follows: TGTGCCAGCAGTGAAGGGGGACCGTCTAATGAAAAACTGTTTTTT. This translates into CASSEGGPSNEKLFF.

This clonotype was seen only a few times. The rearrangement joins TRBV6-2 or TRBV6-3 to TRBJ2-7; 10 bases fit TRBD2. Losses at the gene ends were 6 bases for V and 3 bases for J; bases not matched to a gene: 8. Germline assignment: CDR1 MNHEY and CDR2 SVGEGT. The CDR3 runs to 15 residues. CDR3 region: CASRPGLADDYEQYF. The CDR3 coding sequence is TGTGCCAGCAGACCAGGACTAGCGGACGACTACGAGCAGTACTTC.

This clonotype was seen more than once but under ten times. The gene calls are TRBV6-5 and TRBJ2-7; D might be TRBD1 or TRBD2, each matching 5 bases. Per germline, CDR1 MNHEY and CDR2 SVGAGI. The CDR3 is made up of 13 amino acids. Trimming took 5 bases from V and 4 from J, leaving 12 bases between them. This chain's CDR3 is CASSPGASYEQYF. The CDR3 DNA is TGTGCCAGCAGTCCCGGGGCGAGTTACGAGCAGTACTTC.

This clonotype was observed a handful of times. The CDR3 DNA reads as TGTGCCAGCAGCCAGACCCCAGGGTCCTCGGGCTACGAGCAGTACTTC. Translated, it gives CASSQTPGSSGYEQYF. The J gene is TRBJ2-7, the V gene TRBV5-6; D possibly corresponds to TRBD1 (5 bases). This CDR3 is 16 amino acids long. The V end was cut by 4 bases, the J end by 3 bases, with 20 bases between. The germline V gene has CDR1 SGHDT and CDR2 YYEEEE.

The V and J genes are TRBV12-3 or TRBV12-4 and TRBJ2-3, with D unclear. Trimming left V 5 bases short and J 2 bases short, with 17 bases between. This CDR3 is built from 16 residues. The CDR3 is CASSGPRVGHTDTQYF. DNA for the CDR3: TGTGCCAGCAGTGGCCCCCGGGTAGGGCACACAGATACGCAGTATTTT.

This clonotype was counted a few times. V and J are TRBV27 and TRBJ2-7, with 8 bases aligning to TRBD2. The ends lost 0 bases at V and 2 bases at J; junction bases unmatched: 0. Germline CDR1 MNHEY, CDR2 SMNVEV (reference sequence). This CDR3 is built from 14 residues. The CDR3 spells CASSLSSGAYEQYF. CDR3 in DNA: TGTGCCAGCAGTTTATCTAGCGGGGCCTACGAGCAGTACTTC.

This clonotype occurred many times. J is TRBJ2-1 and V is TRBV4-2, with 9 nucleotides matching TRBD2. The CDR3 loop spans 15 amino acids. V trimming: 4 bases; J trimming: 5 bases; junction bases outside the gene matches: 6. The germline CDR1 and CDR2 sequences are LGHNA and YNFKEQ. The CDR3 coding sequence is TGTGCCAGCAGCCCGGGACTAGCAGAACACAATGAGCAGTTCTTC. It codes for CASSPGLAEHNEQFF.

The V call is TRBV6-5, the J call TRBJ1-2, with 12 nucleotides matching TRBD1. CDR1 and CDR2 from the germline V gene are MNHEY and SVGAGI. This CDR3 region has 16 residues. V lost 0 bases and J lost 7; bases outside the gene matches: 6. The CDR3 spells CASSYSGTGGYSGYTF. The CDR3 DNA is TGTGCCAGCAGTTACTCCGGGACAGGGGGCTATAGTGGCTACACCTTC.

This clonotype was counted once. The chain combines TRBV2 with TRBJ1-1; possible D gene TRBD1, 5 bases. The length of the CDR3 is 16 residues. V lost 3 bases and J lost 5, with 19 bases in between. CDR1 and CDR2 (germline): SNHLY, FYNNEI. The CDR3 loop is CASSEGYRGGGTEAFF. DNA of the CDR3: TGTGCCAGCAGTGAGGGATATCGGGGGGGAGGTACTGAAGCTTTCTTT.

V gene TRBV4-1 combines with J gene TRBJ1-1; D perhaps matches TRBD1 (6 bases). CDR3 size: 17 residues. Germline values: CDR1 MGHRA, CDR2 YSYEKL. V shed 0 bases and J shed 5 bases, with 19 bases lying between them. CDR3 sequence (DNA): TGCGCCAGCAGCCAAGATCGGTATTCCAGGGGTGATACTGAAGCTTTCTTT. Protein sequence: CASSQDRYSRGDTEAFF.

As DNA, the CDR3 is TGTGCCAGCAGGTTGAACCTGTACGAGCAGTACTTC. As protein: CASRLNLYEQYF. V gene TRBV12-3 or TRBV12-4 combines with J gene TRBJ2-7, with D uncertain. The V and J ends lost 6 bases and 4 bases respectively, with 10 bases between them. This CDR3 has 12 residues.

This chain uses TRBV7-3 with TRBJ1-1; 7 nucleotides agree with TRBD1. This CDR3 is 11 amino acids long. V lost 5 bases and J lost 6; bases outside the gene matches: 0. Germline values: CDR1 SGHTA, CDR2 FQGTGA. CDR3 protein: CASSQGAEAFF. CDR3 nucleotides: TGTGCCAGCAGCCAGGGGGCTGAAGCTTTCTTT. Combining the CDR3 with reference TRBV7-3 and TRBJ1-1 gives the whole variable domain GAGVSQTPSNKVTEKGKYVELRCDPISGHTALYWYRQSLGQGPEFLIYFQGTGAADDSGLPNDRFFAVRPEGSVSTLKIQRTERGDSAVYLCASSQGAEAFFGQGTRLTVV.

This clonotype was counted only a few times. The CDR3 here is CSVGSGTGEQFF. In nucleotides, the CDR3 is TGCAGCGTTGGTTCCGGGACTGGTGAGCAGTTCTTC. The rearrangement links TRBV29-1 to TRBJ2-1; D perhaps matches TRBD2 (6 bases). Germline assignment: CDR1 SQVTM and CDR2 ANQGSEA. The V end was cut by 4 bases, the J end by 9 bases, with 13 bases between. The CDR3 loop spans 12 amino acids.